The clone carrying this TCR beta chain was seen only a few times. Its antigen is still unknown. This sample was included in a study of cytomegalovirus exposure and HLA in healthy donors. Findings and caveats of the study: About 87% or about 30% of the time was how often most TCR beta V segments were productive, according to an earlier analysis. Some highly shared sequence variants likely arose as a pipeline artifact. An analysis that was carried out later associated 16,951 TCR beta sequences with HLA alleles at 0.05 false discovery rate.

The PCR used 60 Vbeta and 13 Jbeta primers. Clones were read by immunoSEQ multiplex PCR, and TCRdb kept only the in-frame ones, dropping some. The sample shows some 150,000 clones, around four fifths of them seen only once. Per the germline V gene, CDR1 is SGHKS and CDR2 is YYEKEE (reference sequence). V lost 2 bases to trimming and J lost 0 bases, with 9 bases between them. CDR3 length: 16 amino acids. The sequencing input was PBMCs. This chain uses TRBV5-5 with TRBJ2-6, with a weak D call TRBD2 (5 bases). This clonotype was sampled from a man aged 35 to 55 in good health and CMV-seronegative. DNA for the CDR3: TGTGCCAGCAGCTTTGAGGGATTCTCTGGGGCCAACGTCCTGACTTTC. Translated: CASSFEGFSGANVLTF.